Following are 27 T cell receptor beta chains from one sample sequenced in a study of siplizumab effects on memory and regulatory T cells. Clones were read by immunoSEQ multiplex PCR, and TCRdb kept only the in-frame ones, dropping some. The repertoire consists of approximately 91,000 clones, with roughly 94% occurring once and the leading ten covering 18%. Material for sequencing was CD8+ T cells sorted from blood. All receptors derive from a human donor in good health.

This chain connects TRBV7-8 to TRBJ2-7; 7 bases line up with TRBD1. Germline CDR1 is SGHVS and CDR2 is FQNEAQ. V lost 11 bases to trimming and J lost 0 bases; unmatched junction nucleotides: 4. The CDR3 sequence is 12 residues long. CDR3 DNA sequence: TGTGCCGGGCAGGGGGACTCCTACGAGCAGTACTTC. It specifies CAGQGDSYEQYF.

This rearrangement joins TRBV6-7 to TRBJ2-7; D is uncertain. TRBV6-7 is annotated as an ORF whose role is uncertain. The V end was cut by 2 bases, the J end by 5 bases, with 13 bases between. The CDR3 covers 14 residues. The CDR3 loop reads CASSYRKSFHEQYF. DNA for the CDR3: TGTGCCAGCAGTTACAGGAAAAGCTTCCACGAGCAGTACTTC.

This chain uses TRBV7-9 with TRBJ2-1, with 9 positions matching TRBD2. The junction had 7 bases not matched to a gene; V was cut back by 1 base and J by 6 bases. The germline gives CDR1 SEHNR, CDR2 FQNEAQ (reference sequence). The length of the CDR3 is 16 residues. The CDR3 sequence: CASSLGGTSQSNEQFF. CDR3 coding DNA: TGTGCCAGCAGCTTAGGGGGGACTAGCCAGAGCAATGAGCAGTTCTTC. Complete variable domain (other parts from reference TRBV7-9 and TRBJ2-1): DTGVSQNPRHKITKRGQNVTFRCDPISEHNRLYWYRQTLGQGPEFLTYFQNEAQLEKSRLLSDRFSAERPKGSFSTLEIQRTEQGDSAMYLCASSLGGTSQSNEQFFGPGTRLTVL.

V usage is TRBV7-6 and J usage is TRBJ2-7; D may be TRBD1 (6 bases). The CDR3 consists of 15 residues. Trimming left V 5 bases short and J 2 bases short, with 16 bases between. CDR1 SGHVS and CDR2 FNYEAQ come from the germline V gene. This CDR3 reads CASSEAAGAPYEQYF. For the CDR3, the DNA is TGTGCCAGCAGCGAAGCGGCAGGGGCGCCCTACGAGCAGTACTTC.

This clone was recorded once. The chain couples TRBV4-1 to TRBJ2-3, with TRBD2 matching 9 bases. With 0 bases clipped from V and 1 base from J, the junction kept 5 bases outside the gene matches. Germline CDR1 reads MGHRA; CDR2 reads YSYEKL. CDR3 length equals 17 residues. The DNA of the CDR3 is TGCGCCAGCAGCCAAGATCGACGACTAGCGGGCACAGATACGCAGTATTTT. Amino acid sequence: CASSQDRRLAGTDTQYF.

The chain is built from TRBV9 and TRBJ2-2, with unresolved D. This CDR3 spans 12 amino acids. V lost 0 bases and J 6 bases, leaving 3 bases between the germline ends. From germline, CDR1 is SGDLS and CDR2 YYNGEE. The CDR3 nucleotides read TGTGCCAGCAGCGTAGATCCCGGGGAGCTGTTTTTT. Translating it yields CASSVDPGELFF.

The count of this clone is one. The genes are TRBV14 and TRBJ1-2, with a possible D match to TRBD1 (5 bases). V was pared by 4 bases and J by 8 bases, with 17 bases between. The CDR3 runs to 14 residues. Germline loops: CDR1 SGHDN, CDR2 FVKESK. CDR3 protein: CASSLLPGTYGYTF. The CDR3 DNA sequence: TGTGCCAGCAGCCTTTTACCCGGGACGTACGGCTACACCTTC.

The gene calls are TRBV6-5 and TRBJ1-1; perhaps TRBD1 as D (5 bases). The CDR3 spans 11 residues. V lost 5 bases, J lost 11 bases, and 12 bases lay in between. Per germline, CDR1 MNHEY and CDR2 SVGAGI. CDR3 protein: CASSEGPWAFF. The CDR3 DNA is TGTGCCAGCAGTGAGGGGCCTTGGGCTTTCTTT.

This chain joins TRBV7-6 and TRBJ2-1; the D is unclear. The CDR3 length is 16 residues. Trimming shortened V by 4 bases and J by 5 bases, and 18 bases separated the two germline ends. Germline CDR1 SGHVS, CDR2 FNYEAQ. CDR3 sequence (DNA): TGTGCCAGCAGCTCCCCCGTGGTCTCATCGAACAATGAGCAGTTCTTC. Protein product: CASSSPVVSSNNEQFF.

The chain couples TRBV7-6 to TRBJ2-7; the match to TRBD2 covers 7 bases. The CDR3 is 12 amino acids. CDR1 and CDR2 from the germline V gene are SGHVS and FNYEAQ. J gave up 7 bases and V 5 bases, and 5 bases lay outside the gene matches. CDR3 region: CASSGGGGEQYF. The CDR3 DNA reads TGTGCCAGCAGCGGTGGGGGGGGTGAGCAGTACTTC.

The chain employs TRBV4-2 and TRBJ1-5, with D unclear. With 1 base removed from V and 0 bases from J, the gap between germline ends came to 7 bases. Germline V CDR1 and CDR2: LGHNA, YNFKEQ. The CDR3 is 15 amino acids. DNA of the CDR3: TGTGCCAGCAGCCAAGGGATCTATAGCAATCAGCCCCAGCATTTT. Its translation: CASSQGIYSNQPQHF.

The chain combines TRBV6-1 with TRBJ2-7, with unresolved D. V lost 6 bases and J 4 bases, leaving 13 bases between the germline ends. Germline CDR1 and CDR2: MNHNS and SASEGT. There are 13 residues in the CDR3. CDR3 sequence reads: CASSPTLEYEQYF. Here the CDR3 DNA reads TGTGCCAGCAGCCCAACCCTAGAGTACGAGCAGTACTTC.

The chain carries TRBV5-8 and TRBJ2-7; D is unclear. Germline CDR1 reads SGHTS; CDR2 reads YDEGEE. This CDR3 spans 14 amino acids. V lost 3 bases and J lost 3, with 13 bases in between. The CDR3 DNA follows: TGTGCCAGCAGCTCCGGGCCGAACTACTACGAGCAGTACTTC. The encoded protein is CASSSGPNYYEQYF.

As DNA, the CDR3 is TGTGCCAGCAGCTTAGGTAGCGGGAGCTACGAGCAGTACTTC. Translating gives CASSLGSGSYEQYF. The chain uses TRBV7-9 and TRBJ2-7; 9 nucleotides agree with TRBD2. V was clipped by 1 base and J by 3 bases; unmatched bases: 1. Germline V gives CDR1 SEHNR, CDR2 FQNEAQ (reference sequence). The CDR3 is 14 amino acids.

This CDR3 reads CASSLYRQETQYF. CDR3 coding DNA: TGCGCCAGCAGCTTATACAGACAAGAGACCCAGTACTTC. The chain has TRBV5-1 and TRBJ2-5; the D is unclear. Trimming shortened V by 2 bases and J by 2 bases, and 7 bases separated the two germline ends. The CDR3 spans 13 residues. The germline V gene has CDR1 SGHRS and CDR2 YFSETQ.

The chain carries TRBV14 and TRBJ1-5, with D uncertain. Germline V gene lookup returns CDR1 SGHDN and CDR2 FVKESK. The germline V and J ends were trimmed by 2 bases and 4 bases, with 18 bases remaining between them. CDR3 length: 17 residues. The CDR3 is CASSQQADGGSNQPQHF. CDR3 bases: TGTGCCAGCAGCCAACAGGCGGACGGCGGGTCAAATCAGCCCCAGCATTTT.

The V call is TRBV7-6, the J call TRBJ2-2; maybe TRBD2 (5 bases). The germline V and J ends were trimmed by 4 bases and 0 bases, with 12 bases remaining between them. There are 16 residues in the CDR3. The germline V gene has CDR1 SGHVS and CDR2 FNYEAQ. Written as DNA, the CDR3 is TGTGCCAGCAGCTCCCCAGAGGGAGCGAACACCGGGGAGCTGTTTTTT. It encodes CASSSPEGANTGELFF.

The CDR3 region has the DNA TGTGCCAGCAGCCGGCGCGGCCAAGAGACCCAGTACTTC. Translation gives CASSRRGQETQYF. The V call is TRBV5-8, the J call TRBJ2-5; D not resolved. The CDR3 sequence is 13 residues long. From germline, CDR1 is SGHTS and CDR2 YDEGEE. V shed 4 bases and J shed 1 base, with 8 bases lying between them.

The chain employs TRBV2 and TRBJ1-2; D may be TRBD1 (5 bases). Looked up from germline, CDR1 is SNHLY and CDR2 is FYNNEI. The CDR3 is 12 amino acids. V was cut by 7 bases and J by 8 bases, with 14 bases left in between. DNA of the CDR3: TGTGCCAGCACCGAGGGAGGGGAGGGCTACACCTTC. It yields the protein CASTEGGEGYTF. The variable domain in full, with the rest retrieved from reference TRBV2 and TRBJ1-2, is EPEVTQTPSHQVTQMGQEVILRCVPISNHLYFYWYRQILGQKVEFLVSFYNNEISEKSEIFDDQFSVERPDGSNFTLKIRSTKLEDSAMYFCASTEGGEGYTFGSGTRLTVV.

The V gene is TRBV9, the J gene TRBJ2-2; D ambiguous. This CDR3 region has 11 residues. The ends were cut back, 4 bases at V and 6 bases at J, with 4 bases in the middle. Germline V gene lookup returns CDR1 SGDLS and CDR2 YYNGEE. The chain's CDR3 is CASSQAGELFF. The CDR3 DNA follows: TGTGCCAGCAGCCAGGCCGGGGAGCTGTTTTTT.

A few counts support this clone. The CDR3 loop reads CASSSGTARRYGYTF. The DNA of the CDR3 is TGTGCCAGCAGTTCCGGGACAGCCCGTCGCTATGGCTACACCTTC. The chain links TRBV6-5 to TRBJ1-2; 7 nucleotides agree with TRBD1. The CDR3 extends over 15 amino acids. The trim removed 4 bases at V and 4 bases at J, leaving 9 bases unmatched. In germline, CDR1 is MNHEY, CDR2 SVGAGI.

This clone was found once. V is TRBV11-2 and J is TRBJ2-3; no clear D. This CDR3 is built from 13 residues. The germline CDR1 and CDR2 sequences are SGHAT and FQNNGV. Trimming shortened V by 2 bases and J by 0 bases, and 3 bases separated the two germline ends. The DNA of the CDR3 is TGTGCCAGCAGCTTATGGAGCACAGATACGCAGTATTTT. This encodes CASSLWSTDTQYF.

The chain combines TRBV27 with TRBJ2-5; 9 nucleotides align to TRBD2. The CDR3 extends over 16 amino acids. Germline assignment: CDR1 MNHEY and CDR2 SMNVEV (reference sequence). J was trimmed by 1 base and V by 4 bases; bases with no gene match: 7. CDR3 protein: CASSYSSGEIQETQYF. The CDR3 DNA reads TGTGCCAGCAGTTACTCTAGCGGGGAAATCCAAGAGACCCAGTACTTC.

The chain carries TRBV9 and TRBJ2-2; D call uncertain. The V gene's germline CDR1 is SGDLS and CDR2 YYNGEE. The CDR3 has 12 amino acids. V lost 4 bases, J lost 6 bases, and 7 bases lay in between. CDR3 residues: CASSPSAGELFF. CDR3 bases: TGTGCCAGCAGCCCTTCGGCCGGGGAGCTGTTTTTT.

The CDR3 region is CASSSTGDYGYTF. In nucleotides, the CDR3 is TGTGCCAGCAGCTCGACAGGGGACTATGGCTACACCTTC. V gene TRBV11-2 combines with J gene TRBJ1-2; 8 nucleotides align to TRBD1. The V and J ends lost 4 bases and 3 bases, in that order; junction bases with no gene match: 1. Germline CDR1 SGHAT, CDR2 FQNNGV. The CDR3 covers 13 residues.

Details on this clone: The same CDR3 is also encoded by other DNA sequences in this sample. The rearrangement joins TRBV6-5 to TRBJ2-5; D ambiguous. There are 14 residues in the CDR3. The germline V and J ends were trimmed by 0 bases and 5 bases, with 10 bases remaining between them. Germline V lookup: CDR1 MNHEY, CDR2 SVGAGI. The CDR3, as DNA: TGTGCCAGCAGTTACTCGGGCTTCGGGGAGACCCAGTACTTC. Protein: CASSYSGFGETQYF.

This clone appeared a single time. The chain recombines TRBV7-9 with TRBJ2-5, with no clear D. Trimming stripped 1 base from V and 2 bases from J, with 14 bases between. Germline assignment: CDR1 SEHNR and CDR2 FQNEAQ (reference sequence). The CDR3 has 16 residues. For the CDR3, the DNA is TGTGCCAGCAGCTTAGGGGGTGGATCCTTGCAAGAGACCCAGTACTTC. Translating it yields CASSLGGGSLQETQYF. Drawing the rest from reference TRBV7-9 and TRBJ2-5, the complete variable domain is DTGVSQNPRHKITKRGQNVTFRCDPISEHNRLYWYRQTLGQGPEFLTYFQNEAQLEKSRLLSDRFSAERPKGSFSTLEIQRTEQGDSAMYLCASSLGGGSLQETQYFGPGTRLLVL.